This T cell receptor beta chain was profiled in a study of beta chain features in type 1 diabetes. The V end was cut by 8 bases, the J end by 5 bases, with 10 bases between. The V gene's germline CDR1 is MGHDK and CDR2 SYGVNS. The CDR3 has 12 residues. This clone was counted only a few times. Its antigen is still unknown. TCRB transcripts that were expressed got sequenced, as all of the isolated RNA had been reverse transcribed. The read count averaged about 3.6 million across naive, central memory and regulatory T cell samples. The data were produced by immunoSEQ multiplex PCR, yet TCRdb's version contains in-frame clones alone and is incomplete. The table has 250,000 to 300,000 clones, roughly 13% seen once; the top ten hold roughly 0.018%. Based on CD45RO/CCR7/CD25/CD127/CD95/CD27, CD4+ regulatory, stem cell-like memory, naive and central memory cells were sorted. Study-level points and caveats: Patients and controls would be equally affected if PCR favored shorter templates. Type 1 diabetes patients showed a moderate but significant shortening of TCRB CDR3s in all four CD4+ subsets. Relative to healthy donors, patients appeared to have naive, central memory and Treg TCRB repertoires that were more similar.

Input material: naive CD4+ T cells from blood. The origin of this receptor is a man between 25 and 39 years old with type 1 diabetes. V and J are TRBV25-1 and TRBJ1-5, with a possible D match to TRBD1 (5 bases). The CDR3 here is CASLGDYQPQHF. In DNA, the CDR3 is TGTGCCAGCTTAGGGGATTATCAGCCCCAGCATTTT. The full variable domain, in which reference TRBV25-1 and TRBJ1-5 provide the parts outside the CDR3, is EADIYQTPRYLVIGTGKKITLECSQTMGHDKMYWYQQDPGMELHLIHYSYGVNSTEKGDLSSESTVSRIRTEHFPLTLESARPSHTSQYLCASLGDYQPQHFGDGTRLSIL.